The T cell receptor (beta chain) under discussion was sequenced for a study of control samples from healthy donors and cancer patients. Measured with immunoSEQ multiplex PCR; TCRdb has only the in-frame clones, and not every one. The sample records approximately 230,000 clones, 82% being singletons. There are 14 residues in the CDR3. Germline assignment: CDR1 SGHRS and CDR2 YFSETQ. V lost 1 base to trimming and J lost 4 bases, with 11 bases between them. This chain joins TRBV5-1 and TRBJ2-5, with a weak D call TRBD1 (6 bases). The sequence came from a woman aged 60 to 75 with lung cancer. Sequencing input: PBMCs. CDR3 in amino acids: CASSLNGRGETQYF. Here the CDR3 DNA reads TGCGCCAGCAGCTTGAATGGCAGGGGAGAGACCCAGTACTTC.